This T cell receptor (beta chain) is from a study of shared clonotypes between healthy human individuals. The germline CDR1 and CDR2 sequences are SGHNT and YYREEE (reference sequence). This CDR3 contains 12 residues. The ends were cut back, 4 bases at V and 0 bases at J, with 4 bases in the middle. As regards this clone: What it binds is unknown.

Study conclusions and caveats: Estimated clonotype richness was generally higher in naive than memory subsets.

The table came from immunoSEQ multiplex PCR; TCRdb's copy has only in-frame clones and leaves some out. The profile shows 1,500,000 or so clones, roughly 96% of them singletons. The V and J genes are TRBV5-4 and TRBJ2-5; D not certain. Input material: naive CD4+ T cells sorted from blood. Subset given: CD45RA+ positively selected. This receptor was taken from a man aged 25-40 years in good health. For the CDR3, the DNA is TGTGCCAGCAGCAAAGACCAAGAGACCCAGTACTTC. As protein: CASSKDQETQYF.